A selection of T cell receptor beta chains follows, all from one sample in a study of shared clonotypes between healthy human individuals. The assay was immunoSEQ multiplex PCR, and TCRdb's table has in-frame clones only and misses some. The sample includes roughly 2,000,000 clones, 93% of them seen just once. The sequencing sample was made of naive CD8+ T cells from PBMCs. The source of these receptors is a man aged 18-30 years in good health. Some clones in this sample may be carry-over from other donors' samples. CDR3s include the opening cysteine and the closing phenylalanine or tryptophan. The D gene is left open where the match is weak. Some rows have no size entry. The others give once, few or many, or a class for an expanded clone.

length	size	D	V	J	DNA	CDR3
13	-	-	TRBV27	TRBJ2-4	TGTGCCGTAGAAGATCCAGCCAAAAACATTCAGTACTTC	CAVEDPAKNIQYF
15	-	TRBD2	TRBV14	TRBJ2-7	TGTGCCAGCAGACTAGCGGGAGAGCCAAGCTACGAGCAGTACTTC	CASRLAGEPSYEQYF
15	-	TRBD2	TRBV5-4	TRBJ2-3	TGTGCCAGCAGCTTAAAGCGGGAGAGCACAGATACGCAGTATTTT	CASSLKRESTDTQYF
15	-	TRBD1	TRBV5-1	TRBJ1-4	TGCGCCAGCAGCCCCGAAGGGGGCGTAGGTGAAAAACTGTTTTTT	CASSPEGGVGEKLFF
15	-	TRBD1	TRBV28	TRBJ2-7	TGTGCCAGCACCCCACGGACAGGGTGGTACTACGAGCAGTACTTC	CASTPRTGWYYEQYF
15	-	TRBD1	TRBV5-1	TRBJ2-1	TGCGCCAGCAGCGCAGGACAGGGGAATGACAATGAGCAGTTCTTC	CASSAGQGNDNEQFF
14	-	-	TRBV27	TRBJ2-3	TGTGCCAGCAGGGGGCCCATTTGGACAGATACGCAGTATTTT	CASRGPIWTDTQYF
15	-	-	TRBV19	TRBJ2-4	TGTGCCAGTAGTGCAGCCAGGGTCACCAAAAACATTCAGTACTTC	CASSAARVTKNIQYF
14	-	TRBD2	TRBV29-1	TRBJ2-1	TGCAGCGTGTTTACTAGCGGGAGTCGGCATGAGCAGTTCTTC	CSVFTSGSRHEQFF
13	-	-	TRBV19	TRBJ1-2	TGTGCCAGTAGCTACACAGCGATCTATGGCTACACCTTC	CASSYTAIYGYTF
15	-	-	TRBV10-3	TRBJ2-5	TGTGCCATCAGTGAGTCGCAGGGACCCCCACGGAGCCAGTACTTC	CAISESQGPPRSQYF
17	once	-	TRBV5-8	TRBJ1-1	TGTGCCAGCAGCTTGCCCGGGGAATGGATCATGAACACTGAAGCTTTCTTT	CASSLPGEWIMNTEAFF
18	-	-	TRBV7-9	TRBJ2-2	TGTGCCAGCAGCCGTCCCCGGGGAATAGGGCTTCCAACCGGGGAGCTGTTTTTT	CASSRPRGIGLPTGELFF
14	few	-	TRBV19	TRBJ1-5	TGTGCCAGTAGTATCCCTTTAGGGAATCAGCCCCAGCATTTT	CASSIPLGNQPQHF
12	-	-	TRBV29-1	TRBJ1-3	TGCAGCGTTGACTCCGGAGGAAACACCATATATTTT	CSVDSGGNTIYF
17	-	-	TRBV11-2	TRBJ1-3	TGTGCCAGCAGCTTAGACCCTCCCCGAGGGACTGGAAACACCATATATTTT	CASSLDPPRGTGNTIYF
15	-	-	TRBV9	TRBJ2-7	TGTGCCAGCAGCGTAGAGAGCGGCCCCGGCTACGAGCAGTACTTC	CASSVESGPGYEQYF
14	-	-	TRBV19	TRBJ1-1	TGTGCCAGCAAATGGAGAGGCCAGAACACTGAAGCTTTCTTT	CASKWRGQNTEAFF
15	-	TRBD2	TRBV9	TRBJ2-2	TGTGCCAGCAGCGTAGCCAGCGGGAGGGCCGTGGAGCTGTTTTTT	CASSVASGRAVELFF
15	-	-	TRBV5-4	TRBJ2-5	TGTGCCAGCAGCTTAGGGGGTGAGATCCAAGAGACCCAGTACTTC	CASSLGGEIQETQYF
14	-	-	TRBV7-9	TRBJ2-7	TGTGCCAGCAGCTTAGATTCAGGGGACTACGAGCAGTACTTC	CASSLDSGDYEQYF
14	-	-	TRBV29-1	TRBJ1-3	TGCAGCGCCCGGACGGATAATTCTGGAAACACCATATATTTT	CSARTDNSGNTIYF
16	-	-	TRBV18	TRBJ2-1	TGTGCCAGCTCACCGCTGTTCACAGATCTCTACAATGAGCAGTTCTTC	CASSPLFTDLYNEQFF
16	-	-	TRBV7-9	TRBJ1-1	TGTGCCAGCGAATCAAGCCCCCAGGGTAGGTCCACTGAAGCTTTCTTT	CASESSPQGRSTEAFF
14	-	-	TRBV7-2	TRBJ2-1	TGTGCCAGCAGCCCTGGAATGTACTACAATGAGCAGTTCTTC	CASSPGMYYNEQFF
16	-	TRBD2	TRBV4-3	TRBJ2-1	TGCGCCAGCAGCCAAGGGACTAGCGGGAGTGTCAATGAGCAGTTCTTC	CASSQGTSGSVNEQFF
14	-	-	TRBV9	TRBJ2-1	TGTGCCAGCAGCGACCGGGACACCTACAATGAGCAGTTCTTC	CASSDRDTYNEQFF
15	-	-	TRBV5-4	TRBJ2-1	TGTGCCAGCAGCCCTGGGTGGCGGGACTACAATGAGCAGTTCTTC	CASSPGWRDYNEQFF
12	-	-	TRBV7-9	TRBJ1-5	TGTGCCAGCAGCTTAGTGGGGGGGCCCCAGCATTTT	CASSLVGGPQHF
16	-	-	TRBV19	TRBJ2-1	TGTGCCAGTAGTATAGACGGGTCCAGCTCCTACAATGAGCAGTTCTTC	CASSIDGSSSYNEQFF
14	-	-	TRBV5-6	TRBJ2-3	TGTGCCAGCAGCGGAACTAGTCCCCTTGATACGCAGTATTTT	CASSGTSPLDTQYF
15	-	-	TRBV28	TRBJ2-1	TGTGCCAGCAGTTCCCAGCAGACACACTACAATGAGCAGTTCTTC	CASSSQQTHYNEQFF
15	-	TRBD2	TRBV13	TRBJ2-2	TGTGCCAGCAGTTCTGCGGGAGTATGGACCGGGGAGCTGTTTTTT	CASSSAGVWTGELFF
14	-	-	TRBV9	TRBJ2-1	TGTGCCAGCAGCGTAGAGGGCAGGGGTAATGAGCAGTTCTTC	CASSVEGRGNEQFF
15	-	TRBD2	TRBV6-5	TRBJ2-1	TGTGCCAGCAGTTACATCTCTAGCGGGAGTGATGAGCAGTTCTTC	CASSYISSGSDEQFF
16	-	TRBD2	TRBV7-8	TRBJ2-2	TGTGCCAGCAGCTGGACTAGCGGGAGGGCCGCCGGGGAGCTGTTTTTT	CASSWTSGRAAGELFF
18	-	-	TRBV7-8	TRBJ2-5	TGTGCCAGCAGTTACCGTCTAGCGCAGGGAGCGCCGGGGGAGACCCAGTACTTC	CASSYRLAQGAPGETQYF
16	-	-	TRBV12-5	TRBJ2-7	TGTGCTAGTGGTTTGGTCGTTGGGGGAGGCCCCTACGAGCAGTACTTC	CASGLVVGGGPYEQYF
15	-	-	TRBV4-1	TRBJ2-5	TGCGCCAGCGCGAGGGCGGGGTCACGCCAAGAGACCCAGTACTTC	CASARAGSRQETQYF
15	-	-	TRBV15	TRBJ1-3	TGTGCCACCAGCCCCACCCGGGGGCCTGGAAACACCATATATTTT	CATSPTRGPGNTIYF
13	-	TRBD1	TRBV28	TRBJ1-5	TGTGCCAGTTCAGGGGGGAGCAATCAGCCCCAGCATTTT	CASSGGSNQPQHF
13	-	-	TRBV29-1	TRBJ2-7	TGCAGCGTCATAGCTGGGCTCTCCTACGAGCAGTACTTC	CSVIAGLSYEQYF
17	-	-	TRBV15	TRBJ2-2	TGTGCCACCAGCAGAGATCAGACCCTGGCCCACACCGGGGAGCTGTTTTTT	CATSRDQTLAHTGELFF
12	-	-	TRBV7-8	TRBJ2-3	TGTGCCAGCAGCTCTCGAACAGATACGCAGTATTTT	CASSSRTDTQYF
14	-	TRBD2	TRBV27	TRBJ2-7	TGTGCCAGCAGTTTATCGATCCTAGCGGGAGAGTCATACTTC	CASSLSILAGESYF
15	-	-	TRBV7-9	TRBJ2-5	TGTGCCAGCAGCTCCTCCCAGGACCACCAAGAGACCCAGTACTTC	CASSSSQDHQETQYF
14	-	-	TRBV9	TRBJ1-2	TGTGCCAGCAGCGTAGGTAGACAGAGCTATGGCTACACCTTC	CASSVGRQSYGYTF
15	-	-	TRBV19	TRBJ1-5	TGTGCCAGTAACATCGCAGAATTTTCGGGCCAGCCCCAGCATTTT	CASNIAEFSGQPQHF
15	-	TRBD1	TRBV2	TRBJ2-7	TGTGCCATCACAAAACAAGGGGGCCTAACCTACGAGCAGTACTTC	CAITKQGGLTYEQYF
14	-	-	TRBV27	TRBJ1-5	TGTGCCAGCAGTTTGTCGCTGCCTAATCAGCCCCAGCATTTT	CASSLSLPNQPQHF
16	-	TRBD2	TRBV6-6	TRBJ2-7	TGTGCCAGCAGCCCCGGACTAGCGGGCAGCTCCTACGAGCAGTACTTC	CASSPGLAGSSYEQYF